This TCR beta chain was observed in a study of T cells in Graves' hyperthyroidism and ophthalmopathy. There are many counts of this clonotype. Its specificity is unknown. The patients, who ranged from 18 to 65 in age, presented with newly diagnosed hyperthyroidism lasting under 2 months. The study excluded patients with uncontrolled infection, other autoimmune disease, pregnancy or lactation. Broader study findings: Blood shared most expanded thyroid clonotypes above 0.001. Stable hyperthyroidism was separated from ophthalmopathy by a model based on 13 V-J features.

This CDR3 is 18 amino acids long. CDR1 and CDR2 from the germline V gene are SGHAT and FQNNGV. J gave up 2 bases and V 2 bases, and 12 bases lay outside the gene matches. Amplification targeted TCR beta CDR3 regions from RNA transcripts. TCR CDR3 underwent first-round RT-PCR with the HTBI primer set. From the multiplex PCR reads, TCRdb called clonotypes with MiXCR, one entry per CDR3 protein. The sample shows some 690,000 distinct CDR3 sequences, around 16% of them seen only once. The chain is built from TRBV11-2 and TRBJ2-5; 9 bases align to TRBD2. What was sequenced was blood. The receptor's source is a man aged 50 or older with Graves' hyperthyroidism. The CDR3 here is CASSLPSGTIVGQETQYF. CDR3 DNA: TGTGCCAGCAGCTTACCTAGCGGGACGATTGTAGGTCAAGAGACCCAGTACTTC.